The 30 T cell receptor beta chains given below trace back to one sample, sequenced in a study of blood T cell dynamics during melanoma immunotherapy. Clones were read by immunoSEQ multiplex PCR, and TCRdb kept only the in-frame ones, dropping some. The table has around 10,000 clones, over 80% seen once. Time point noted: pre-treatment baseline. The sample consisted of blood, taken from a patient treated with checkpoint blockade. The receptors shown here come from a human donor with melanoma.

The chain combines TRBV11-2 with TRBJ2-5; D tentatively reads TRBD1 or TRBD2 (5 bases each). The V gene's germline CDR1 is SGHAT and CDR2 FQNNGV. The CDR3 covers 13 residues. The germline V and J ends were trimmed by 7 bases and 5 bases, with 14 bases remaining between them. As DNA, the CDR3 is TGTGCCAGCACGGGACGGGTTGGGGAGACCCAGTACTTC. Residues: CASTGRVGETQYF. Complete variable domain (other parts from reference TRBV11-2 and TRBJ2-5): EAGVAQSPRYKIIEKRQSVAFWCNPISGHATLYWYQQILGQGPKLLIQFQNNGVVDDSQLPKDRFSAERLKGVDSTLKIQPAKLEDSAVYLCASTGRVGETQYFGPGTRLLVL.

The V gene is TRBV19, the J gene TRBJ1-5; D call uncertain. This CDR3 has 14 amino acids. Germline V CDR1 and CDR2: LNHDA, SQIVND (reference sequence). The V gene lost 4 bases and the J gene lost 0 bases, with 7 bases spanning the gap. CDR3 region: CASSNRVSNQPQHF. CDR3 DNA: TGTGCCAGTAGTAATCGGGTTAGCAATCAGCCCCAGCATTTT.

The gene calls are TRBV19 and TRBJ1-2; perhaps TRBD1 as D (6 bases). Germline V lookup: CDR1 LNHDA, CDR2 SQIVND (reference sequence). V was clipped by 2 bases and J by 6 bases, with 13 bases between them. The CDR3 loop spans 14 amino acids. In DNA, the CDR3 is TGTGCCAGTAGTATATCAGGGGCAGTTAATGGCTACACCTTC. It encodes CASSISGAVNGYTF.

This chain joins TRBV30 and TRBJ1-3; D remains ambiguous. Germline values: CDR1 GTSNPN, CDR2 SVGIG (reference sequence). Trimming shortened V by 0 bases and J by 6 bases, and 15 bases separated the two germline ends. CDR3 size: 15 residues. In DNA, the CDR3 is TGTGCCTGGAGTGTGGGCAGGTCTGAGTCAAACACCATATATTTT. Its protein product is CAWSVGRSESNTIYF. Using reference TRBV30 and TRBJ1-3 for the parts outside the CDR3, the full variable domain is SQTIHQWPATLVQPVGSPLSLECTVEGTSNPNLYWYRQAAGRGLQLLFYSVGIGQISSEVPQNLSASRPQDRQFILSSKKLLLSDSGFYLCAWSVGRSESNTIYFGEGSWLTVV.

The J gene is TRBJ2-1, the V gene TRBV28; 8 nucleotides match TRBD1. V was pared by 7 bases and J by 8 bases, with 22 bases of the junction left unmatched. This CDR3 comprises 18 residues. CDR1 MDHEN and CDR2 SYDVKM come from the germline V gene. CDR3: CASTSYRDRQGINDEQFF. The CDR3 region has the DNA TGTGCCAGCACCTCATATAGGGATCGACAGGGGATTAACGATGAGCAGTTCTTC.

V is TRBV19 and J is TRBJ1-2, with D tentatively TRBD1 (5 bases). CDR1 and CDR2 from the germline V gene are LNHDA and SQIVND (reference sequence). Trimming stripped 7 bases from V and 4 bases from J, with 19 bases between. The CDR3 runs 15 residues. The CDR3 DNA sequence: TGTGCCAGTAACGGATCCCCCAGGGCGATCTATGGCTACACCTTC. This encodes CASNGSPRAIYGYTF.

V usage is TRBV11-2 and J usage is TRBJ2-3; D gene uncertain. Per the germline V gene, CDR1 is SGHAT and CDR2 is FQNNGV. V lost 2 bases and J lost 5, with 17 bases in between. There are 16 residues in the CDR3. The CDR3 DNA sequence: TGTGCCAGCAGCTTATCCTTGGCACTCTCGAGAGATACGCAGTATTTT. Its translation is CASSLSLALSRDTQYF.

The chain carries TRBV15 and TRBJ1-3; TRBD1 is a possible D gene (6 bases). The V end lost 3 bases, the J end lost 0 bases, and 12 bases lay between the germline ends. This CDR3 spans 16 amino acids. Germline V gives CDR1 LNHNV, CDR2 YYDKDF (reference sequence). CDR3 sequence (DNA): TGTGCCACCAGCAGGGGGGAAGGGGGCTCTGGAAACACCATATATTTT. Its translation: CATSRGEGGSGNTIYF.

This sequence joins TRBV14 and TRBJ1-3, with TRBD1 matching over 10 bases. This CDR3 comprises 15 residues. Germline V gene lookup returns CDR1 SGHDN and CDR2 FVKESK. V was pared by 4 bases and J by 8 bases, with 8 bases of the junction left unmatched. CDR3: CASSLDRGLLDTIYF. DNA for the CDR3: TGTGCCAGCAGCCTCGACAGGGGGCTATTAGACACCATATATTTT.

This chain's CDR3 is CASSDIDRGYRLSYEQYV. The CDR3 nucleotides are TGTGCCAGCAGTGACATCGACAGGGGTTATAGATTATCCTACGAGCAGTACGTC. V is TRBV6-4 and J is TRBJ2-7; 8 nucleotides line up with TRBD1. Trimming removed 2 bases from V and 1 base from J; junction bases left unmatched: 13. This CDR3 region has 18 residues. Looked up from germline, CDR1 is MRHNA and CDR2 is SNTAGT.

The chain is built from TRBV19 and TRBJ1-5, with D unclear. Germline V gives CDR1 LNHDA, CDR2 SQIVND (reference sequence). This CDR3 has 15 amino acids. With 5 bases removed from V and 0 bases from J, the gap between germline ends came to 11 bases. The CDR3 nucleotides read TGTGCCAGTAGTCGATGGTGGGTTAGCAATCAGCCCCAGCATTTT. It yields the protein CASSRWWVSNQPQHF.

V and J are TRBV27 and TRBJ2-7, with 12 positions matching TRBD2. Looked up from germline, CDR1 is MNHEY and CDR2 is SMNVEV (reference sequence). The CDR3 has 15 residues. Trimming removed 5 bases from V and 1 base from J; junction bases left unmatched: 3. CDR3: CASSTLAGGSYEQYF. For the CDR3, the DNA is TGTGCCAGCAGTACACTAGCGGGAGGATCCTACGAGCAGTACTTC.

The chain's CDR3 is CASSQVPGGYEQYF. CDR3 coding DNA: TGTGCCAGCAGCCAAGTTCCGGGAGGCTACGAGCAGTACTTC. This chain connects TRBV14 to TRBJ2-5; 7 bases are a match to TRBD2. The J call is in doubt because the DNA end fits TRBJ2-7 better. This CDR3 is 14 amino acids long. Germline lookup yields CDR1 SGHDN and CDR2 FVKESK.

V is TRBV5-4 and J is TRBJ1-1, with no clear D. V lost 4 bases and J 7 bases, leaving 20 bases between the germline ends. This CDR3 is built from 15 residues. CDR1 and CDR2 (germline): SGHNT, YYREEE (reference sequence). The CDR3 protein is CASSPGREVLFEAFF. The CDR3 bases are TGTGCCAGCAGCCCGGGTCGGGAGGTCCTTTTTGAAGCTTTCTTT.

This clone was detected once. The chain couples TRBV25-1 to TRBJ1-6; D remains unclear. Germline V lookup: CDR1 MGHDK, CDR2 SYGVNS. Trimming left V 1 base short and J 3 bases short, with 7 bases between. CDR3 length equals 15 residues. CDR3 in amino acids: CASSESRGYNSPLHF. CDR3 sequence (DNA): TGTGCCAGCAGTGAATCACGGGGCTATAATTCACCCCTCCACTTT.

The chain employs TRBV7-9 and TRBJ2-1, with TRBD1 matching 7 bases. The CDR3 runs to 15 residues. V shed 5 bases and J 1 base; nucleotides not matched to a gene: 5. The germline V gene has CDR1 SEHNR and CDR2 FQNEAQ (reference sequence). The CDR3 nucleotides read TGTGCCAGCAGCATCCTACAGGGGTCCTACAATGAGCAGTTCTTC. It yields the protein CASSILQGSYNEQFF.

This sequence joins TRBV30 and TRBJ2-2, with 8 bases lining up with TRBD2. J was trimmed by 5 bases and V by 2 bases; bases with no gene match: 4. The germline V gene has CDR1 GTSNPN and CDR2 SVGIG (reference sequence). The CDR3 is made up of 14 amino acids. The CDR3 here is CAWSTSGGTGELFF. In DNA form, the CDR3 reads TGTGCCTGGAGTACTAGCGGAGGGACCGGGGAGCTGTTTTTT.

The CDR3 sequence is CASSPRAGTPFPEQFF. CDR3 in DNA: TGCGCCAGCAGCCCTAGGGCCGGGACTCCTTTCCCGGAGCAGTTCTTC. The J gene is TRBJ2-1, the V gene TRBV5-1, with D perhaps matching TRBD2 (6 bases). Germline V gene lookup returns CDR1 SGHRS and CDR2 YFSETQ. The germline V and J ends were trimmed by 4 bases and 10 bases, with 24 bases remaining between them. This CDR3 is 16 amino acids long.

About this clone: A much larger clonotype is one base distant, so this may be a read error. The V call is TRBV7-2, the J call TRBJ1-3, with unresolved D. Germline assignment: CDR1 SGHTA and CDR2 FQGNSA. CDR3 length: 15 residues. V lost 6 bases and J lost 0, with 12 bases in between. The CDR3 is CASRFSESSGNTIYF. CDR3 bases: TGTGCCAGCAGATTTAGCGAAAGCTCTGGAAACACCATATATTTT.

V and J are TRBV6-1 and TRBJ1-3; 8 bases match TRBD1. CDR3 size: 14 residues. CDR1 and CDR2 from the germline V gene are MNHNS and SASEGT. Trimming removed 5 bases from V and 6 bases from J; junction bases left unmatched: 6. The CDR3, as DNA: TGTGCCAGCAGTCGACAGGGGATCGAAAACACCATATATTTT. It yields the protein CASSRQGIENTIYF.

This clone showed up just a few times. This chain joins TRBV2 and TRBJ1-5, with TRBD1 matching over 7 bases. The CDR3 extends over 15 amino acids. Germline V gene data show CDR1 as SNHLY and CDR2 as FYNNEI. The ends lost 8 bases at V and 1 base at J; junction bases unmatched: 8. The CDR3 DNA sequence: TGTGCCAGCGGGATTCCGGACAGGAGCAATCAGCCCCAGCATTTT. It yields the protein CASGIPDRSNQPQHF.

This chain links TRBV7-2 with TRBJ2-3; 8 bases align to TRBD2. The CDR3 has 15 residues. The V segment lost 5 bases and the J segment 5 bases; nucleotides outside the gene matches: 9. Germline loops: CDR1 SGHTA, CDR2 FQGNSA. The CDR3 protein is CASSRSGRVGDTQYF. For the CDR3, the DNA is TGTGCCAGCAGCCGAAGCGGGAGAGTGGGAGATACGCAGTATTTT.

V is TRBV28 and J is TRBJ1-4; D is uncertain. This CDR3 has 14 residues. V lost 6 bases and J 8 bases, leaving 16 bases between the germline ends. Germline CDR1 MDHEN, CDR2 SYDVKM. The CDR3 nucleotides are TGTGCCAGCAGGCTCGAGGTTGGGAGGGAAAAACTGTTTTTT. Translating it yields CASRLEVGREKLFF.

This chain uses TRBV14 with TRBJ2-3; 8 nucleotides match TRBD2. The CDR3 is 15 residues long. Germline trimming cut 8 bases from V and 0 bases from J; bases unmatched to any gene: 7. Germline assignment: CDR1 SGHDN and CDR2 FVKESK. The CDR3 sequence is CASRPSGLSTDTQYF. The CDR3 DNA sequence: TGTGCCAGCCGCCCTAGCGGGCTGAGCACAGATACGCAGTATTTT.

The chain joins TRBV7-9 to TRBJ2-3; TRBD2 matches 10 bases. The germline V gene has CDR1 SEHNR and CDR2 FQNEAQ (reference sequence). The CDR3 spans 18 residues. After removal of 1 base from V and 6 bases from J, the junction contained 13 bases not matched to a gene. The CDR3: CASSLVPSGRAQDDTQYF. CDR3 coding DNA: TGTGCCAGCAGCTTAGTCCCCAGCGGGAGGGCCCAGGACGATACGCAGTATTTT.

This clone was observed a single time. The chain is built from TRBV10-3 and TRBJ1-3; TRBD1 matches at 10 bases. Germline CDR1 ENHRY, CDR2 SYGVKD. The trim removed 6 bases at V and 1 base at J, leaving 9 bases unmatched. The CDR3 is 17 amino acids. CDR3 amino acids: CAIRGATGGRSGNTIYF. For the CDR3, the DNA is TGTGCCATCAGGGGAGCGACAGGGGGCAGGTCTGGAAACACCATATATTTT.

The rearrangement joins TRBV11-2 to TRBJ2-2; tentative D call: TRBD1 (5 bases). This CDR3 region has 16 residues. V lost 4 bases and J 1 base, leaving 13 bases between the germline ends. The germline CDR1 and CDR2 sequences are SGHAT and FQNNGV. The CDR3 reads CASSWPRGRNTGELFF. CDR3 DNA sequence: TGTGCCAGCAGCTGGCCTAGGGGCCGGAACACCGGGGAGCTGTTTTTT. Filled out from reference TRBV11-2 and TRBJ2-2, the complete variable domain reads EAGVAQSPRYKIIEKRQSVAFWCNPISGHATLYWYQQILGQGPKLLIQFQNNGVVDDSQLPKDRFSAERLKGVDSTLKIQPAKLEDSAVYLCASSWPRGRNTGELFFGEGSRLTVL.

This clone was counted between two and nine times. This chain joins TRBV27 and TRBJ2-7; D gene unclear. The CDR3 spans 14 residues. Trimming took off 3 bases at V and 2 bases at J, with 11 bases between the two ends. From germline, CDR1 is MNHEY and CDR2 SMNVEV (reference sequence). CDR3 DNA sequence: TGTGCCAGCAGTTTTTTAGGCAAGACCTACGAGCAGTACTTC. It is translated as CASSFLGKTYEQYF.

The rearrangement links TRBV4-1 to TRBJ2-2; maybe TRBD2 (5 bases). V lost 6 bases to trimming and J lost 4 bases, with 15 bases between them. The CDR3 length is 15 residues. CDR1 is MGHRA and CDR2 is YSYEKL in the germline V gene. Here the CDR3 reads CASSPSLRSTGELFF. DNA for the CDR3: TGCGCCAGCAGTCCTAGCCTACGTAGCACCGGGGAGCTGTTTTTT.

The chain links TRBV6-1 to TRBJ1-1; no reliable D call. Germline-derived CDR1 and CDR2 are MNHNS and SASEGT. The CDR3 spans 13 residues. Trimming removed 2 bases from V and 0 bases from J, with 4 bases in between. Here the CDR3 DNA reads TGTGCCAGCAGTGAACAACTGAACACTGAAGCTTTCTTT. Translation: CASSEQLNTEAFF.